The sequence of this TCR beta chain was determined in a study of blood T cells in healthy people across ages. This CDR3 is 16 amino acids long. This clonotype turned up a few times. It may be a read error: a sequence one base away is much more abundant. A second PCR of 7 to 11 cycles used a sample-barcoded 5' primer and a J-beta primer mix. TCRdb re-analysed the 5' RACE reads in MiXCR, keeping a single row per CDR3 protein. This table holds 600,000 or so distinct CDR3 sequences, approximately 30% found once. The receptor's source is a woman aged 80 or older in good health. Sequencing was performed on blood. This chain connects TRBV12-3 or TRBV12-4 to TRBJ2-3; D unclear. Here the CDR3 DNA reads TGTGCCAGCAGTTTAGTTCGAAGGGCAAGGGCAGATGCGCAGTATTTT. Amino acid sequence: CASSLVRRARADAQYF.